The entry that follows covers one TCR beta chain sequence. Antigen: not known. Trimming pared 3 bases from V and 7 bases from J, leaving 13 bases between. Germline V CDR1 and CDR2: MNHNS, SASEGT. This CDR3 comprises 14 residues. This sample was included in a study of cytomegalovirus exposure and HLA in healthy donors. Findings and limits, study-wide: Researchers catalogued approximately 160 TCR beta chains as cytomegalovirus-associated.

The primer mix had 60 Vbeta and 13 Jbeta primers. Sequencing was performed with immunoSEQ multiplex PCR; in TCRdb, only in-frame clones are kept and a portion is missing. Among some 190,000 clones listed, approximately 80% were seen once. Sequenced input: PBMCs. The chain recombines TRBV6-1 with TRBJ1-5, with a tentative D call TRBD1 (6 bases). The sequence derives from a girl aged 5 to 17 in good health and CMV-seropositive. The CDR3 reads CASSEIQGFQPQHF. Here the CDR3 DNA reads TGTGCCAGCAGTGAGATACAGGGATTCCAGCCCCAGCATTTT.